Below are 8 T cell receptor beta chains sequenced from a single sample in a study of cytomegalovirus exposure and HLA in healthy donors. In the PCR, 60 Vbeta and 13 Jbeta primers were used. Sequencing used immunoSEQ multiplex PCR; TCRdb keeps in-frame clones, though not all of them. The data show a few hundred thousand clones, with roughly 80% seen just once and about 2.8% held by the top ten. The specimen sequenced was PBMCs. The receptors come from a woman aged 25 to 39 in good health and CMV-seronegative.

The chain's CDR3 is CASSRGGGTSIEGNQPQHF. DNA for the CDR3: TGTGCCAGCAGCCGAGGGGGGGGGACGTCGATCGAAGGCAATCAGCCCCAGCATTTT. The chain has TRBV11-3 and TRBJ1-5; the D gene is possibly TRBD1 (6 bases). The germline gives CDR1 SGHNT, CDR2 YENEEA. The germline V and J ends were trimmed by 5 bases and 2 bases, with 25 bases remaining between them. The CDR3 contains 19 residues. The full variable domain, with the rest looked up from reference TRBV11-3 and TRBJ1-5, is EAGVVQSPRYKIIEKKQPVAFWCNPISGHNTLYWYLQNLGQGPELLIRYENEEAVDDSQLPKDRFSAERLKGVDSTLKIQPAELGDSAVYLCASSRGGGTSIEGNQPQHFGDGTRLSIL.

This chain joins TRBV10-3 and TRBJ1-2, with 9 bases aligning to TRBD1. Trimming cost V 8 bases and J 8 bases; bases outside gene matches: 12. This CDR3 has 14 residues. From germline, CDR1 is ENHRY and CDR2 SYGVKD. The CDR3 region has the DNA TGTGCCATCTCCACTTCCGGGACAGGGTTAGGCTACACCTTC. This sequence encodes CAISTSGTGLGYTF.

The CDR3 DNA reads as TGTGCCAGCTCACCTCCGGGACAGGGAACTGGAAACACCATATATTTT. Translated: CASSPPGQGTGNTIYF. The V gene is TRBV18, the J gene TRBJ1-3; 9 bases agree with TRBD1. Per the germline V gene, CDR1 is KGHSH and CDR2 is LQKENI. There are 16 residues in the CDR3. Losses at the gene ends were 3 bases for V and 2 bases for J; bases not matched to a gene: 5.

V is TRBV5-1 and J is TRBJ1-2; D unclear. CDR3 length: 13 amino acids. With 4 bases removed from V and 12 bases from J, the gap between germline ends came to 19 bases. Germline V gene lookup returns CDR1 SGHRS and CDR2 YFSETQ. The CDR3 is CASSTTGALPDTF. The CDR3 DNA reads as TGCGCCAGCAGCACCACTGGAGCCCTCCCGGACACCTTC.

The table lists this clone with a count of one. The chain employs TRBV10-3 and TRBJ2-5; D is possibly TRBD1 (5 bases). Germline lookup yields CDR1 ENHRY and CDR2 SYGVKD. The CDR3 extends over 13 amino acids. V lost 6 bases and J lost 2, with 10 bases in between. CDR3 sequence reads: CAIRRQPQETQYF. DNA of the CDR3: TGTGCCATCAGAAGACAGCCTCAAGAGACCCAGTACTTC.

The J gene is TRBJ1-2, the V gene TRBV4-1; tentatively, D is TRBD1 (6 bases). Trimming pared 1 base from V and 11 bases from J, leaving 26 bases between. This CDR3 region has 17 residues. Germline V gene sequence: CDR1 MGHRA, CDR2 YSYEKL. In DNA form, the CDR3 reads TGCGCCAGCAGCCAAGTCACAGGGCGATCTCGGACTAGTTGGTACACCTTC. Translating gives CASSQVTGRSRTSWYTF.

This chain joins TRBV19 and TRBJ2-4; 7 bases fit TRBD2. Per germline, CDR1 LNHDA and CDR2 SQIVND (reference sequence). J lost 0 bases, V lost 6 bases, and 23 bases had no gene match. The CDR3 is 21 residues long. The CDR3 DNA reads as TGTGCCAGTAGCCCCAGAGGGGCGGGAGCGAGGGATAAACTAGCCAAAAACATTCAGTACTTC. Its translation: CASSPRGAGARDKLAKNIQYF.

This CDR3 is CASSYESYYGYTF. CDR3 nucleotides: TGTGCCAGCAGTTACGAGTCTTACTATGGCTACACCTTC. The genes are TRBV6-5 and TRBJ1-2; D unclear. This CDR3 has 13 amino acids. Germline V gene sequence: CDR1 MNHEY, CDR2 SVGAGI. Trimming stripped 2 bases from V and 3 bases from J, with 7 bases between.